What follows are 14 T cell receptor beta chains derived from one specimen sequenced in a study of T-cell memory formation after mild COVID-19. A single record per CDR3 protein comes from TCRdb applying MiXCR to the 5' RACE reads. The table lists about 400,000 distinct CDR3 sequences, around 22% of them singletons, with about an eighth in the top ten. Sequences were obtained from PBMCs or a T cell subset sorted from them (not recorded which). These receptors all come from an adult woman who had mild COVID-19 (a few samples of this study predate the infection). Cell type and time point are not known.

The chain couples TRBV2 to TRBJ1-5; D uncertain. This CDR3 contains 16 residues. Germline assignment: CDR1 SNHLY and CDR2 FYNNEI. The germline V and J ends were trimmed by 3 bases and 0 bases, with 12 bases remaining between them. The CDR3 spells CASSESTVYSNQPQHF. CDR3 in DNA: TGTGCCAGCAGTGAGTCTACAGTTTATAGCAATCAGCCCCAGCATTTT. Variable domain in full (rest from reference TRBV2 and TRBJ1-5): EPEVTQTPSHQVTQMGQEVILRCVPISNHLYFYWYRQILGQKVEFLVSFYNNEISEKSEIFDDQFSVERPDGSNFTLKIRSTKLEDSAMYFCASSESTVYSNQPQHFGDGTRLSIL.

The CDR3 sequence: CASSFARSPETQYF. The CDR3, as DNA: TGCGCCAGCAGCTTCGCGCGGAGCCCTGAGACCCAGTACTTC. The chain uses TRBV5-1 and TRBJ2-5; no clear D gene. Germline CDR1 SGHRS, CDR2 YFSETQ. Trimming removed 2 bases at V and 5 bases at J, with 13 bases between. This CDR3 is 14 amino acids long. The entire variable domain, with the rest obtained from reference TRBV5-1 and TRBJ2-5, is as follows: KAGVTQTPRYLIKTRGQQVTLSCSPISGHRSVSWYQQTPGQGLQFLFEYFSETQRNKGNFPGRFSGRQFSNSRSEMNVSTLELGDSALYLCASSFARSPETQYFGPGTRLLVL.

This clonotype was seen a handful of times. This sequence joins TRBV29-1 and TRBJ2-1; a weak D match, TRBD1 (6 bases). Between the trimmed V and J ends, which lost 6 bases and 2 bases, there was a span of 8 bases. The CDR3 has 12 residues. Germline loops: CDR1 SQVTM, CDR2 ANQGSEA. The CDR3 reads CSVRGTYNEQFF. CDR3 nucleotides: TGCAGCGTGAGGGGGACCTACAATGAGCAGTTCTTC.

The chain combines TRBV5-1 with TRBJ2-1, with 8 bases fitting TRBD1. After removal of 0 bases from V and 16 bases from J, the junction contained 12 bases not matched to a gene. The CDR3 consists of 14 residues. Germline CDR1 and CDR2: SGHRS and YFSETQ. DNA for the CDR3: TGCGCCAGCAGCTTGGAGGGCAGGGGGCCCCTGATTTTCTTC. Translating gives CASSLEGRGPLIFF.

This clonotype was seen a few times. The genes are TRBV12-3 or TRBV12-4 and TRBJ2-3; TRBD2 aligns across 13 bases. The CDR3 spans 17 residues. The V segment lost 3 bases and the J segment 1 base; nucleotides outside the gene matches: 4. CDR3 in DNA: TGTGCCAGCAGTTTTAGGGGGACTAGCGGGGGCACAGATACGCAGTATTTT. Translated, it gives CASSFRGTSGGTDTQYF.

This sequence joins TRBV7-3 and TRBJ2-2; D possibly corresponds to TRBD1 (6 bases). With 5 bases removed from V and 3 bases from J, the gap between germline ends came to 10 bases. This CDR3 is built from 14 residues. Germline values: CDR1 SGHTA, CDR2 FQGTGA. Here the CDR3 DNA reads TGTGCCAGCAGCCGGGGACAAGACACCGGGGAGCTGTTTTTT. Its protein is CASSRGQDTGELFF.

The gene calls are TRBV12-3 or TRBV12-4 and TRBJ2-5; no reliable D call. This CDR3 has 14 amino acids. V dropped 3 bases and J dropped 2 bases, with 10 bases sitting between them. The CDR3 DNA follows: TGTGCCAGCAGTTTCCGCCCGGATCAAGAGACCCAGTACTTC. Translating gives CASSFRPDQETQYF.

This clonotype was seen once. The CDR3 is CASSSGSSGAETQYF. The CDR3 bases are TGTGCCAGCAGTTCAGGAAGTAGCGGGGCTGAGACCCAGTACTTC. This rearrangement joins TRBV27 to TRBJ2-5; 8 nucleotides align to TRBD2. CDR1 MNHEY and CDR2 SMNVEV come from the germline V gene (reference sequence). V gave up 4 bases and J gave up 5 bases; unmatched junction bases: 9. This CDR3 has 15 residues.

The V and J genes are TRBV11-1 and TRBJ2-1, with a weak D call TRBD2 (5 bases). CDR1 and CDR2 (germline): SGHAT, FQDESV (reference sequence). The germline V and J ends were trimmed by 1 base and 9 bases, with 13 bases remaining between them. This CDR3 is 14 amino acids long. DNA of the CDR3: TGTGCCAGCAGCTTAGAGTCCCGGGAAGGTGAGCAGTTCTTC. It codes for CASSLESREGEQFF.

The chain combines TRBV4-3 with TRBJ2-5; 11 nucleotides agree with TRBD2. Germline loops: CDR1 LGHNA, CDR2 YSLEER. The CDR3 has 16 amino acids. The V and J ends lost 4 bases and 0 bases, in that order; junction bases with no gene match: 4. The CDR3 DNA is TGCGCCAGCAGCCCTAGACTAGCGGGGCACCAAGAGACCCAGTACTTC. Translating gives CASSPRLAGHQETQYF.

In this sample, this clonotype turned up a few times. The chain employs TRBV5-6 and TRBJ2-5; 8 bases line up with TRBD2. The CDR3 is 15 amino acids. J gave up 4 bases and V 4 bases, and 9 bases lay outside the gene matches. The germline V gene encodes CDR1 SGHDT and CDR2 YYEEEE. The CDR3 sequence is CASSPVPRGGETQYF. The CDR3 nucleotides are TGTGCCAGCAGCCCGGTCCCCCGGGGGGGAGAGACCCAGTACTTC. Full variable domain (missing parts from reference TRBV5-6 and TRBJ2-5): DAGVTQSPTHLIKTRGQQVTLRCSPKSGHDTVSWYQQALGQGPQFIFQYYEEEERQRGNFPDRFSGHQFPNYSSELNVNALLLGDSALYLCASSPVPRGGETQYFGPGTRLLVL.

This clonotype was detected a few times. The rearrangement links TRBV24-1 to TRBJ1-2; no reliable D call. This CDR3 spans 12 amino acids. The germline gives CDR1 KGHDR, CDR2 SFDVKD. V lost 3 bases and J lost 7, with 8 bases in between. CDR3 DNA sequence: TGTGCCACCAGTGATGAAAGCCTTGGCTACACCTTC. Amino acids: CATSDESLGYTF.

V usage is TRBV11-2 and J usage is TRBJ2-3, with 11 bases aligning to TRBD1. The CDR3 extends over 15 amino acids. CDR1 is SGHAT and CDR2 is FQNNGV in the germline V gene. Trimming removed 1 base from V and 5 bases from J; junction bases left unmatched: 2. The CDR3 bases are TGTGCCAGCAGCTTAGCGGGACAGGGGGTAGATACGCAGTATTTT. Its protein is CASSLAGQGVDTQYF.

The rearrangement uses TRBV5-6 and TRBJ2-1; D gene uncertain. The V end was cut by 0 bases, the J end by 10 bases, with 11 bases between. The germline gives CDR1 SGHDT, CDR2 YYEEEE. The CDR3 is 13 residues long. The CDR3 nucleotides are TGTGCCAGCAGCTTGGGTATACAAGCAGAGCAGTTCTTC. Translating gives CASSLGIQAEQFF.